This T cell receptor (beta chain) was retrieved from a study of blood T cell repertoires in COVID-19. Background on the study: Samples taken during acute and convalescent COVID-19 were collected in the United States, Italy and Spain. The cDNA or gDNA used as material had been derived from T cells, B-cell-depleted T cells, or PBMCs.

In the source study's methods: Amplification of reference gene primers provided the estimated nucleated cell counts. Assay used: immunoSEQ multiplex PCR; TCRdb lists only in-frame clones, some missing. D and trimming come from the DNA, and the V and J calls and clone size come from that table. The sample has about 210,000 clones; roughly 86% are singletons. Trimming took off 4 bases at V and 2 bases at J, with 8 bases between the two ends. This CDR3 contains 13 residues. Germline CDR1 is SGHTA and CDR2 is FQGNSA. The rearrangement uses TRBV7-2 and TRBJ1-2; D possibly corresponds to TRBD1 (6 bases). The specimen was peripheral blood. The clonotype comes from a woman aged 45-60 years with active or convalescent COVID-19. CDR3 nucleotide sequence: TGTGCCAGCAGCTCGACAGGCAACTATGGCTACACCTTC. Translated: CASSSTGNYGYTF.